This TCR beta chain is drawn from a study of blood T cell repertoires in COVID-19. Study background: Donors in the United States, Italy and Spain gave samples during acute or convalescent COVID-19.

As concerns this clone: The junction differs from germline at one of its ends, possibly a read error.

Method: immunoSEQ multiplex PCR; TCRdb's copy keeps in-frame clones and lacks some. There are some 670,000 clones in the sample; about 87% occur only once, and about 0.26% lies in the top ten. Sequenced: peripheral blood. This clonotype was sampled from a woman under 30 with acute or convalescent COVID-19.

The CDR3 sequence: CATSFRVYTEAFF. CDR3 bases: TGTGCCACTAGTTTCAGGGTATACACTGAAGCTTTCTTT. The chain employs TRBV19 and TRBJ1-1, with D possibly TRBD1 on 5 matching bases. This CDR3 is built from 13 residues. Germline assignment: CDR1 LNHDA and CDR2 SQIVND (reference sequence).